This section outlines one TCR beta chain sequence together with its context. No antigen is known for it. The data are from a study of cytomegalovirus exposure and HLA in healthy donors. Notes on the study in general: While the bulk of TCR sequences proved rare, some public TCRs turned up in many donors.

The PCR had 60 Vbeta and 13 Jbeta primers. TCRdb keeps only in-frame clones here, not all; method: immunoSEQ multiplex PCR. The sample yields 75,000 to 80,000 clones, 72% seen once. Input material: PBMCs. The clonotype was recovered from a man in his sixties in good health and CMV-seropositive.

CDR3 in amino acids: CAWRAGRTGELFF. DNA of the CDR3: TGTGCCTGGAGGGCAGGGAGGACCGGGGAGCTGTTTTTT. V usage is TRBV30 and J usage is TRBJ2-2; possibly TRBD2 for D (6 bases). The V gene lost 3 bases and the J gene lost 5 bases, with 10 bases spanning the gap. The CDR3 is 13 residues long. Germline V gene sequence: CDR1 GTSNPN, CDR2 SVGIG (reference sequence).